This TCR beta chain is from a study of blood T cell repertoires in COVID-19. This study enrolled people aged roughly 18 to 89 from about two dozen US geographic areas. Donors in Cohort 3 who had recovered were those with two negative PCRs, healthcare professional clearance, or resolution of their symptoms. As originally analysed: Researchers report that nucleated cell counts were estimated from reference gene primer amplification. Sequencing was performed with immunoSEQ multiplex PCR; in TCRdb, only in-frame clones are kept and a portion is missing. The V and J calls and the clone size are those of that table, but D and trimming were determined from the DNA. The sample has fewer than 300,000 clones; about 85% are singletons. Germline values: CDR1 PRHDT, CDR2 FYEKMQ (reference sequence). Trimming removed 2 bases from V and 3 bases from J, with 7 bases in between. CDR3 length equals 13 residues.

The chain couples TRBV13 to TRBJ1-1, with unresolved D. This clonotype was sampled from a woman between 45 and 60 years old who had recovered from COVID-19. The sequencing sample was made of PBMCs or T cells enriched from blood (not recorded which). This CDR3 reads CASSLSEDTEAFF. CDR3 nucleotides: TGTGCCAGCAGCTTATCTGAGGACACTGAAGCTTTCTTT.